This TCR beta chain came from a study of cytomegalovirus exposure and HLA in healthy donors. About the study: In a later analysis, the roughly 120 validation repertoires were reported to have used the same platform as the roughly 600 first-cohort repertoires. Findings and limits, study-wide: The study labeled more than 150 TCR beta chains cytomegalovirus-associated.

CDR1 and CDR2 from the germline V gene are MGHDK and SYGVNS. The germline V and J ends were trimmed by 4 bases and 4 bases, with 16 bases remaining between them. The CDR3 length is 15 residues. About this clone itself: The antigen remains unidentified.

The donors belonged to the approximately 110-subject validation cohort, separate from the approximately 700-subject first cohort. Here immunoSEQ multiplex PCR was the method, and the copy in TCRdb shows in-frame clones only, minus some. The table shows about 130,000 clones, with about 88% occurring only once. The rearrangement uses TRBV25-1 and TRBJ1-1, with D unresolved. Sequencing was carried out using PBMCs. This clonotype was sampled from a man aged 25 to 40 in good health and CMV-seronegative. CDR3 amino acids: CASSASKGSGTEAFF. CDR3 sequence (DNA): TGTGCCAGCAGTGCATCGAAAGGGAGTGGCACTGAAGCTTTCTTT.